Reported below is one T cell receptor beta chain. The data were obtained in a study of T cell changes during pregnancy in multiple sclerosis. The data were produced by immunoSEQ multiplex PCR, yet TCRdb's version contains in-frame clones alone and is incomplete. The top ten clones hold 2.6% of a sample with roughly 80,000 clones, about 90% of them seen once. The CDR3 has 17 residues. Germline V gene sequence: CDR1 SNHLY, CDR2 FYNNEI. V trimming: 6 bases; J trimming: 0 bases; junction bases outside the gene matches: 9. The TCR originated in a female donor with multiple sclerosis, enrolled in a pregnancy study. The source was peripheral blood, collected before pregnancy. The chain joins TRBV2 to TRBJ1-3, with TRBD1 identical over 9 bases. The DNA of the CDR3 is TGTGCCAGCAGCGCGGCAAGGGACAGGGTCTCTGGAAACACCATATATTTT. Encoded protein: CASSAARDRVSGNTIYF.